The next 6 T cell receptor beta chains were all read from a single sample in a study of cytomegalovirus exposure and HLA in healthy donors. Measured with immunoSEQ multiplex PCR; TCRdb has only the in-frame clones, and not every one. Of around 150,000 clones in the sample, around nine tenths are singletons; the top ten hold about a tenth. The sample was PBMCs. The receptors here all came from a woman under 30 in good health and CMV-seropositive.

The chain carries TRBV19 and TRBJ2-1; tentative D call: TRBD1 (6 bases). Germline V gives CDR1 LNHDA, CDR2 SQIVND (reference sequence). Trimming removed 4 bases at V and 6 bases at J, with 10 bases between. The CDR3 consists of 13 residues. The DNA of the CDR3 is TGTGCCAGTAGTACAGGGGTCCCCAATGAGCAGTTCTTC. Encoded protein: CASSTGVPNEQFF.

The chain uses TRBV19 and TRBJ1-5; D not resolved. The CDR3 loop spans 14 amino acids. The V and J ends lost 4 bases and 2 bases respectively, with 9 bases between them. Germline-derived CDR1 and CDR2 are LNHDA and SQIVND (reference sequence). CDR3 loop: CASSRREGNQPQHF. CDR3 bases: TGTGCCAGTAGTAGGAGGGAGGGCAATCAGCCCCAGCATTTT.

There are a few counts of this clone. The chain is built from TRBV19 and TRBJ2-2; TRBD2 matches at 8 bases. With 3 bases clipped from V and 4 bases from J, the junction kept 1 base outside the gene matches. Germline V CDR1 and CDR2: LNHDA, SQIVND (reference sequence). The CDR3 is 14 amino acids. CDR3 residues: CASSIREGTGELFF. The DNA for the CDR3 is TGTGCCAGTAGTATCCGGGAGGGCACCGGGGAGCTGTTTTTT.

The chain employs TRBV7-2 and TRBJ2-1, with D possibly matching TRBD1 (6 bases). Looked up from germline, CDR1 is SGHTA and CDR2 is FQGNSA. This CDR3 spans 15 amino acids. Trimming took off 1 base at V and 3 bases at J, with 10 bases between the two ends. CDR3 sequence reads: CASSLVGDNYNEQFF. Here the CDR3 DNA reads TGTGCCAGCAGCTTAGTAGGGGACAACTACAATGAGCAGTTCTTC.

The chain employs TRBV18 and TRBJ1-1; TRBD1 matches at 8 bases. The CDR3 has 18 amino acids. Per germline, CDR1 KGHSH and CDR2 LQKENI. V was pared by 0 bases and J by 1 base, with 10 bases of the junction left unmatched. The CDR3 reads CASSPPWAGGLENTEAFF. DNA of the CDR3: TGTGCCAGCTCACCACCTTGGGCAGGGGGCTTGGAGAACACTGAAGCTTTCTTT.

The V call is TRBV6-5, the J call TRBJ2-5, with TRBD2 matching 12 bases. J was trimmed by 1 base and V by 6 bases; bases with no gene match: 0. Per the germline V gene, CDR1 is MNHEY and CDR2 is SVGAGI. This CDR3 region has 14 residues. The CDR3, as DNA: TGTGCCAGCAGGGGACTAGCGGGCCAAGAGACCCAGTACTTC. This codes for CASRGLAGQETQYF.